This TCR beta chain is from a study of control samples from healthy donors and cancer patients (dated by TCRdb to 2018 to 2021). V loses 2 bases of germline sequence and J loses 6 bases, and the interval between the two ends is 5 bases. The germline V gene (reference sequence) sets CDR1 to LNHNV and CDR2 to YYDKDF. CDR3 length: 12 amino acids, cysteine to phenylalanine. The CDR3 DNA has 36 bases and is translated from base 1. Library prep was done by the immunoSEQ multiplex PCR assay. This is the immuneACCESS table as TCRdb keeps it, with only in-frame sequences that have V and J called. A part of the clones is gone; compared with another copy, unresolved V genes explain less than half, and the rest is unexplained. Across this sample there are tens of thousands of clones, with roughly 85% seen only once. Over 2.5% of the sample is taken by the ten largest. Concerning this clone: The target of this receptor is not known. One base away there is no much larger clone; base qualities are not given.

Source material: PBMCs. This sequence was found in a woman aged 45-60 years with lung cancer. The sequence joins TRBV15 to TRBJ2-1; a tentative D match to TRBD1 spans 5 bases. The nucleotide sequence reads TGTGCCACCAGCAGACAGGGCAATGAGCAGTTCTTC. Its protein is CATSRQGNEQFF.